This T cell receptor (beta chain) was identified during a study of cytomegalovirus exposure and HLA in healthy donors. Study-wide results and limits: TCR beta V- and J-gene trimming, according to a later analysis, was linked to a missense DCLRE1C variant. Most CMV-associated TCR beta chains appeared HLA-restricted in a later analysis.

Primers for the PCR totalled 60 Vbeta and 13 Jbeta. Profiled with immunoSEQ multiplex PCR; TCRdb holds only in-frame clones, not every one. The data show 90,000 to 140,000 clones, with approximately 81% seen just once and approximately 1.2% held by the top ten. Concerning this clone: Its specificity is unknown.

In germline, CDR1 is SGDLS, CDR2 YYNGEE. There are 14 residues in the CDR3. The V segment lost 4 bases and the J segment 9 bases; nucleotides outside the gene matches: 9. The chain links TRBV9 to TRBJ2-1; TRBD1 matches at 8 bases. The specimen was PBMCs. The source is a man aged 30-40 years in good health and CMV-seronegative. As DNA, the CDR3 is TGTGCCAGCAGCCCACAGACAGGGGTCGCTGAGCAGTTCTTC. Encoded protein: CASSPQTGVAEQFF.